The 7 T cell receptor beta chains below all came from one sample that was sequenced in a study of immune heterogeneity within non-small cell lung tumors. CDR3 of TCR beta was amplified by multiplex PCR that used 32 V and 13 J primers. MiXCR, applied by TCRdb to the multiplex PCR reads, yields one record per CDR3 protein. The table includes around 9,800 distinct CDR3 sequences, under 25% detected once. Bulk tumor genomic DNA served as template, at roughly 600 ng per sample. Far-apart biopsies, several per primary tumor, were taken during surgery. Patients underwent curative surgery for non-small cell lung cancer (untreated and newly diagnosed). The sequenced sample was lung tumor tissue. The source is a man in his 60s with non-small cell lung cancer.

This clonotype is labeled as medium-sized. The rearrangement uses TRBV27 and TRBJ2-7; D is unresolved. CDR1 and CDR2 (germline): MNHEY, SMNVEV (reference sequence). V lost 7 bases and J 4 bases, leaving 17 bases between the germline ends. The CDR3 is 14 amino acids. This CDR3 reads CASTPFLESYEQYF. CDR3 nucleotides: TGTGCCAGCACCCCCTTTCTAGAGTCATACGAGCAGTACTTC.

The chain joins TRBV6-1 to TRBJ2-4; the match to TRBD2 covers 11 bases. The V gene's germline CDR1 is MNHNS and CDR2 SASEGT. V dropped 10 bases and J dropped 3; count of bases not matched to a gene: 14. The CDR3 contains 17 residues. CDR3 amino acids: CATQKLAGDSRKNIQYF. CDR3 nucleotides: TGTGCCACCCAGAAACTAGCGGGAGACTCTCGCAAAAACATTCAGTACTTC.

By share of the sample, this clonotype is medium-sized. The J gene is TRBJ1-5, the V gene TRBV20-1; D may be TRBD1 (5 bases). The CDR3 has 15 amino acids. Trimming removed 2 bases at V and 2 bases at J, with 13 bases between. Germline V lookup: CDR1 DFQATT, CDR2 SNEGSKA (reference sequence). CDR3 in DNA: TGCAGTGCTAGACCCCCGGGGGGTGGCAATCAGCCCCAGCATTTT. It encodes CSARPPGGGNQPQHF.

This clonotype was counted many times. The genes are TRBV7-6 and TRBJ1-3; no definite D call. CDR1 is SGHVS, CDR2 FNYEAQ, per germline. V lost 1 base and J lost 5, with 9 bases in between. This CDR3 contains 14 residues. CDR3 nucleotide sequence: TGTGCCAGCAGCTTAGGCCGGCAAAGAAACACCATATATTTT. Residues: CASSLGRQRNTIYF.

By share of the sample, this clonotype is medium-sized. This chain connects TRBV7-6 to TRBJ1-2; 9 bases align to TRBD1. The V and J ends lost 5 bases and 6 bases, in that order; junction bases with no gene match: 7. CDR1 and CDR2 (germline): SGHVS, FNYEAQ. The CDR3 runs to 14 residues. As DNA, the CDR3 is TGTGCCAGCAGCCCCGGGACAGGGCCGAATGGCTACACCTTC. It translates to CASSPGTGPNGYTF.

This clonotype was seen a handful of times. The chain joins TRBV2 to TRBJ2-7, with D maybe TRBD1 (5 bases). Trimming pared 8 bases from V and 2 bases from J, leaving 16 bases between. In germline, CDR1 is SNHLY, CDR2 FYNNEI. There are 14 residues in the CDR3. The chain's CDR3 is CASSGHFLTYEQYF. The CDR3 DNA sequence: TGTGCCAGCTCAGGACACTTTCTAACCTACGAGCAGTACTTC.

This clonotype came up once. The chain uses TRBV5-6 and TRBJ2-7; D might be TRBD1 or TRBD2, each matching 6 bases. The ends were cut back, 0 bases at V and 0 bases at J, with 16 bases in the middle. The CDR3 has 17 residues. The germline CDR1 and CDR2 sequences are SGHDT and YYEEEE. The CDR3: CASSLAGQGRLSYEQYF. The DNA of the CDR3 is TGTGCCAGCAGCTTGGCCGGGCAGGGGAGGCTCTCCTACGAGCAGTACTTC.